The 18 T cell receptor beta chains listed next were all sequenced from one sample in a study of shared clonotypes between healthy human individuals. Assay used: immunoSEQ multiplex PCR; TCRdb lists only in-frame clones, some missing. The data hold some 2.1 million clones, with 85% to 95% observed a single time. Sequences were obtained from naive CD4+ T cells sorted from blood. Subset meaning: CD45RA+ positively selected. The receptors come from a man younger than 30 in good health.

The gene calls are TRBV30 and TRBJ2-7, with D hard to call. Trimming stripped 4 bases from V and 0 bases from J, with 7 bases between. Germline V gives CDR1 GTSNPN, CDR2 SVGIG (reference sequence). The CDR3 loop spans 12 amino acids. The CDR3 DNA is TGTGCCTGGACCCTTGACTCCTACGAGCAGTACTTC. Translating it yields CAWTLDSYEQYF.

The chain carries TRBV7-2 and TRBJ2-1; 11 bases align to TRBD2. There are 15 residues in the CDR3. Germline V gene sequence: CDR1 SGHTA, CDR2 FQGNSA. With V trimmed by 6 bases and J by 2 bases, 3 bases remained unmatched. CDR3 nucleotide sequence: TGTGCCAGCAGTACTAGCGGGGGCACCTACAATGAGCAGTTCTTC. It is translated as CASSTSGGTYNEQFF.

J is TRBJ2-7 and V is TRBV10-3, with TRBD2 matching over 7 bases. There are 14 residues in the CDR3. The V segment lost 5 bases and the J segment 3 bases; nucleotides outside the gene matches: 7. From germline, CDR1 is ENHRY and CDR2 SYGVKD. CDR3 nucleotides: TGTGCCATCAGTAACCAAGCGGGGTTCTACGAGCAGTACTTC. This translates into CAISNQAGFYEQYF.

This chain links TRBV7-2 with TRBJ2-7; D may be TRBD2 (6 bases). From germline, CDR1 is SGHTA and CDR2 FQGNSA. V was trimmed by 4 bases and J by 2 bases, leaving 12 bases between them. This CDR3 is 14 amino acids long. CDR3 DNA sequence: TGTGCCAGCAGCTCCCGACTAGGTACCTACGAGCAGTACTTC. Encoded protein: CASSSRLGTYEQYF.

Points on this clone: Other DNA sequences within the sample encode an identical CDR3. The chain combines TRBV4-3 with TRBJ2-3, with 9 bases fitting TRBD2. V trimming: 5 bases; J trimming: 0 bases; junction bases outside the gene matches: 3. The CDR3 is 15 residues long. Germline CDR1 and CDR2: LGHNA and YSLEER. The CDR3 sequence is CASSSTSGSTDTQYF. In DNA form, the CDR3 reads TGCGCCAGCAGCTCGACTAGCGGTAGCACAGATACGCAGTATTTT.

The CDR3 sequence: CASSLTSGGQGGPPLHF. The CDR3 DNA reads TGCGCCAGCAGCCTAACAAGCGGGGGGCAGGGTGGTCCACCCCTCCACTTT. The chain combines TRBV5-1 with TRBJ1-6; D might be TRBD1 (6 bases). Trimming left V 4 bases short and J 11 bases short, with 25 bases between. The CDR3 runs to 17 residues. Germline V gene data show CDR1 as SGHRS and CDR2 as YFSETQ.

The rearrangement links TRBV10-3 to TRBJ1-2; no reliable D call. This CDR3 has 14 residues. Trimming took 2 bases from V and 3 from J, leaving 10 bases between them. Per germline, CDR1 ENHRY and CDR2 SYGVKD. The CDR3 reads CAISESRMDYGYTF. The DNA of the CDR3 is TGTGCCATCAGTGAGAGTAGGATGGACTATGGCTACACCTTC.

The V and J genes are TRBV9 and TRBJ2-1, with 9 nucleotides matching TRBD2. Germline assignment: CDR1 SGDLS and CDR2 YYNGEE. V gave up 0 bases and J gave up 9 bases; unmatched junction bases: 7. This CDR3 has 15 amino acids. DNA for the CDR3: TGTGCCAGCAGCGTAGGGCTAGCGGGATGGAGTGAGCAGTTCTTC. It yields the protein CASSVGLAGWSEQFF.

V usage is TRBV5-6 and J usage is TRBJ2-5; tentatively, D is TRBD1 (7 bases). V lost 0 bases, J lost 1 base, and 10 bases lay in between. Germline CDR1 is SGHDT and CDR2 is YYEEEE. The CDR3 consists of 15 residues. CDR3 coding DNA: TGTGCCAGCAGCTTGGTGCAGGGGGGCCAAGAGACCCAGTACTTC. Translated, it gives CASSLVQGGQETQYF.

With regard to this clone: This sample includes further DNA sequences coding for the same CDR3. This chain connects TRBV18 to TRBJ2-1; D may correspond to TRBD1 or TRBD2 (5 bases each). The CDR3 runs 16 residues. V was trimmed by 3 bases and J by 0 bases, leaving 12 bases between them. CDR1 and CDR2 (germline): KGHSH, LQKENI. In DNA, the CDR3 is TGTGCCAGCTCACCGTTTAGAGGGGACTCCTACAATGAGCAGTTCTTC. Translating gives CASSPFRGDSYNEQFF.

This sequence joins TRBV11-2 and TRBJ1-6; 7 nucleotides agree with TRBD1. CDR1 is SGHAT, CDR2 FQNNGV, per germline. Losses at the gene ends were 5 bases for V and 7 bases for J; bases not matched to a gene: 8. This CDR3 is built from 15 residues. The CDR3 DNA follows: TGTGCCAGCAGCCAGCTGACAGGGCGGAATTCACCCCTCCACTTT. Translated: CASSQLTGRNSPLHF.

This clone turned up a few times. The chain employs TRBV5-1 and TRBJ1-6, with D possibly matching TRBD1 (6 bases). The length of the CDR3 is 17 residues. Germline-derived CDR1 and CDR2 are SGHRS and YFSETQ. Trimming removed 0 bases at V and 4 bases at J, with 14 bases between. CDR3 sequence (DNA): TGCGCCAGCAGCTTGGATACCTCCGGGACATATAATTCACCCCTCCACTTT. Amino acid sequence: CASSLDTSGTYNSPLHF.

This chain uses TRBV19 with TRBJ2-5, with D tentatively TRBD2 (6 bases). This CDR3 has 13 residues. Trimming pared 8 bases from V and 0 bases from J, leaving 10 bases between. The germline V gene encodes CDR1 LNHDA and CDR2 SQIVND (reference sequence). This chain's CDR3 is CASRRTNQETQYF. The CDR3 nucleotides read TGTGCCAGTCGCAGGACTAACCAAGAGACCCAGTACTTC.

This clone was seen a handful of times. This specimen includes other DNA sequences encoding the same CDR3. This chain joins TRBV2 and TRBJ1-2, with 8 bases lining up with TRBD1. Trimming took 5 bases from V and 3 from J; bases not matched to a gene: 5. This CDR3 spans 14 amino acids. CDR1 and CDR2 (germline): SNHLY, FYNNEI. CDR3 DNA: TGTGCCAGCAGTCTTCAGGGGGCGGACTATGGCTACACCTTC. This encodes CASSLQGADYGYTF.

Comments on this clone: This specimen includes other DNA sequences encoding the same CDR3. Written as DNA, the CDR3 is TGTGCCAGTAGGGACAGGGGGTATAGCAATCAGCCCCAGCATTTT. It specifies CASRDRGYSNQPQHF. The chain uses TRBV19 and TRBJ1-5, with 10 bases aligning to TRBD1. CDR3 length equals 15 residues. The V and J ends lost 6 bases and 0 bases, in that order; junction bases with no gene match: 2. Germline lookup yields CDR1 LNHDA and CDR2 SQIVND (reference sequence). The full variable domain, its missing parts supplied by reference TRBV19 and TRBJ1-5, is DGGITQSPKYLFRKEGQNVTLSCEQNLNHDAMYWYRQDPGQGLRLIYYSQIVNDFQKGDIAEGYSVSREKKESFPLTVTSAQKNPTAFYLCASRDRGYSNQPQHFGDGTRLSIL.

The CDR3 is CATSGASGNTIYF. The CDR3 DNA is TGTGCCACCTCTGGCGCCTCTGGAAACACCATATATTTT. The chain uses TRBV19 and TRBJ1-3, with D unclear. Germline V gene sequence: CDR1 LNHDA, CDR2 SQIVND (reference sequence). The CDR3 is 13 amino acids. Between the trimmed V and J ends, which lost 10 bases and 0 bases, there was a span of 10 bases. The full variable domain, its missing parts supplied by reference TRBV19 and TRBJ1-3, is DGGITQSPKYLFRKEGQNVTLSCEQNLNHDAMYWYRQDPGQGLRLIYYSQIVNDFQKGDIAEGYSVSREKKESFPLTVTSAQKNPTAFYLCATSGASGNTIYFGEGSWLTVV.

This rearrangement joins TRBV7-9 to TRBJ2-5; D call uncertain. V lost 6 bases to trimming and J lost 1 base, with 18 bases between them. The CDR3 totals 16 residues. Germline lookup yields CDR1 SEHNR and CDR2 FQNEAQ (reference sequence). The CDR3 reads CASSQQRHGIQETQYF. CDR3 DNA: TGTGCCAGCAGTCAACAACGGCATGGTATCCAAGAGACCCAGTACTTC.

As concerns this clone: Distinct nucleotide sequences in the sample also encode this CDR3. This chain links TRBV18 with TRBJ2-3, with 8 nucleotides matching TRBD2. V lost 1 base to trimming and J lost 0 bases; unmatched junction nucleotides: 3. The CDR3 runs to 16 residues. Germline-derived CDR1 and CDR2 are KGHSH and LQKENI. CDR3 region: CASSPLAGTSTDTQYF. CDR3 coding DNA: TGTGCCAGCTCACCACTAGCGGGGACTAGCACAGATACGCAGTATTTT.